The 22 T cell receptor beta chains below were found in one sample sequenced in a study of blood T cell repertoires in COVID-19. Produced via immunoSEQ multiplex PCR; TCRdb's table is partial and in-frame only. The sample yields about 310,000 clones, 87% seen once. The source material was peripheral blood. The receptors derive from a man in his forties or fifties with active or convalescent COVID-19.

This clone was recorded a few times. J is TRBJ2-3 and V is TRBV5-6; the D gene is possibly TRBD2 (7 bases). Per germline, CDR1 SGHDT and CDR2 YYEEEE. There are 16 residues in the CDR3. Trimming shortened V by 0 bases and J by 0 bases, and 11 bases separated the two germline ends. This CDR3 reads CASSLGGGLSTDTQYF. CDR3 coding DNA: TGTGCCAGCAGCTTGGGAGGGGGACTAAGCACAGATACGCAGTATTTT.

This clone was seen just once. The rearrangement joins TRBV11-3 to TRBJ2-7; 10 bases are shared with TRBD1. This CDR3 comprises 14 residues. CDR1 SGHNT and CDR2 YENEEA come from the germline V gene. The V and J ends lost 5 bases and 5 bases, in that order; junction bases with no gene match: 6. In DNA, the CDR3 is TGTGCCAGCAGCCGGACAGGGGGAGGGGACGAGCAGTACTTC. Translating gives CASSRTGGGDEQYF.

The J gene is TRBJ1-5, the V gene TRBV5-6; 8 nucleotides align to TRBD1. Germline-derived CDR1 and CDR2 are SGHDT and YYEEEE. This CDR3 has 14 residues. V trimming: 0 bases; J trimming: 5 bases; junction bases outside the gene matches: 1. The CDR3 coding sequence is TGTGCCAGCAGCTTGGGACAGGGGTATCAGCCCCAGCATTTT. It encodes CASSLGQGYQPQHF.

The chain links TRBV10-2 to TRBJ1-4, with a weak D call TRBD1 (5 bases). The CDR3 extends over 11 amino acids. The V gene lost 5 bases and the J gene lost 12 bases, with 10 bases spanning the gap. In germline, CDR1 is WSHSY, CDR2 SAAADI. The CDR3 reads CASSIKTELFF. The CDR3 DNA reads TGCGCCAGCAGTATTAAGACAGAACTGTTTTTT.

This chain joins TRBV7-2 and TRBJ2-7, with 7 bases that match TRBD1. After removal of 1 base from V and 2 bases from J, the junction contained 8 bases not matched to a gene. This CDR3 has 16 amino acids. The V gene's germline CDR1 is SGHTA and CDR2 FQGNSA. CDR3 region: CASSLVSQGTAYEQYF. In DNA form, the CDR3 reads TGTGCCAGCAGCTTAGTGTCACAGGGGACGGCCTACGAGCAGTACTTC.

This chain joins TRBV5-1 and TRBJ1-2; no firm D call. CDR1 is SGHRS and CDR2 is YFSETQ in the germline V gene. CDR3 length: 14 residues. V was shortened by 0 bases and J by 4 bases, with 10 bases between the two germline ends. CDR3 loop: CASSLVDKTYGYTF. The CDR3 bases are TGCGCCAGCAGCTTGGTCGACAAAACCTATGGCTACACCTTC.

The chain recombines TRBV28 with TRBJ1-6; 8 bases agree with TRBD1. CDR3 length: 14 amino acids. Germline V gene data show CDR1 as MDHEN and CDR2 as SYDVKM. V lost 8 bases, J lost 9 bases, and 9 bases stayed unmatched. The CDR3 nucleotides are TGTGCCAGCGGCGATGGACAGGGAGGTTCACCCCTCCACTTT. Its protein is CASGDGQGGSPLHF.

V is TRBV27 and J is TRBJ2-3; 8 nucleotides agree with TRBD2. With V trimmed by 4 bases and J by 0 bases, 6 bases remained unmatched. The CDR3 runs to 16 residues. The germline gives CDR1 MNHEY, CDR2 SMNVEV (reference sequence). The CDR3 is CASSSASGLSTDTQYF. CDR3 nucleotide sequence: TGTGCCAGCAGTTCTGCTAGCGGGTTAAGCACAGATACGCAGTATTTT.

DNA of the CDR3: TGTGCCAGCAGCTACGGGACAGTCACTGAAGCTTTCTTT. Its translation: CASSYGTVTEAFF. V gene TRBV7-9 combines with J gene TRBJ1-1, with 7 bases matching TRBD1. V shed 4 bases and J 4 bases; nucleotides not matched to a gene: 3. The germline V gene has CDR1 SEHNR and CDR2 FQNEAQ (reference sequence). The CDR3 spans 13 residues.

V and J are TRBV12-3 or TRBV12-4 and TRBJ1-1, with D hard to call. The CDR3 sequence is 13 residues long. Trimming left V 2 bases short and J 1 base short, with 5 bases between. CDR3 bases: TGTGCCAGCAGTTTAATCAGGAACACTGAAGCTTTCTTT. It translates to CASSLIRNTEAFF.

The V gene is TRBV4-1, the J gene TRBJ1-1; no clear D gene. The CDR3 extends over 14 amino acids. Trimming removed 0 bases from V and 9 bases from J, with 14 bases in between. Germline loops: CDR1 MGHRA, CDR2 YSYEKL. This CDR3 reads CASSQDPTVLKAFF. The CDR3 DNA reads TGCGCCAGCAGCCAAGATCCAACAGTGCTTAAAGCTTTCTTT.

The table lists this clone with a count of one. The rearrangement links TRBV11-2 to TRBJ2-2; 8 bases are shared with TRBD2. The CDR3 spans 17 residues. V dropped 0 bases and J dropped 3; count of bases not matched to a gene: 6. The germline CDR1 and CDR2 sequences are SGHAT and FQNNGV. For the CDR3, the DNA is TGTGCCAGCAGCTTAGAAGGCCGGGGGGGCTACACCGGGGAGCTGTTTTTT. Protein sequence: CASSLEGRGGYTGELFF. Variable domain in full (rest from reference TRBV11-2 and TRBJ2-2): EAGVAQSPRYKIIEKRQSVAFWCNPISGHATLYWYQQILGQGPKLLIQFQNNGVVDDSQLPKDRFSAERLKGVDSTLKIQPAKLEDSAVYLCASSLEGRGGYTGELFFGEGSRLTVL.

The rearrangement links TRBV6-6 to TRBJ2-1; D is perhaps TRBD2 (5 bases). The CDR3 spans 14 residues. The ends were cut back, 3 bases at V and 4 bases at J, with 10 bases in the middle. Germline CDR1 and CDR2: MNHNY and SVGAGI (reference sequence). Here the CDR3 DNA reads TGTGCCAGCAGTTATGGACTTTCATACAATGAGCAGTTCTTC. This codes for CASSYGLSYNEQFF.

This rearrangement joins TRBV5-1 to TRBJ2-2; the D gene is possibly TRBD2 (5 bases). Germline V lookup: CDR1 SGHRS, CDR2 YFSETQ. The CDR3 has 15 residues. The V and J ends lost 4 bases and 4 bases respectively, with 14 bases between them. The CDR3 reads CASSLLYGSTGELFF. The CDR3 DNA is TGCGCCAGCAGCCTCCTTTATGGGAGCACCGGGGAGCTGTTTTTT.

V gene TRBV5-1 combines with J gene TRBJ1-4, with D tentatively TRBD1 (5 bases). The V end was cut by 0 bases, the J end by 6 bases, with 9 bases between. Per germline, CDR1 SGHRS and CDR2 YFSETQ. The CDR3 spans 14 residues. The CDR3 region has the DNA TGCGCCAGCAGCTTGGCCGGGACTGATGAAAAACTGTTTTTT. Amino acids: CASSLAGTDEKLFF.

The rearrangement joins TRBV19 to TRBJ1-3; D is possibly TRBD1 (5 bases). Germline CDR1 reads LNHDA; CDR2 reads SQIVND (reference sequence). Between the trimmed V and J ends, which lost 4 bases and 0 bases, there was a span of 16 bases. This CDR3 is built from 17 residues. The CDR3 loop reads CASSNGRDVFSGNTIYF. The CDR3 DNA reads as TGTGCCAGTAGTAATGGGAGGGACGTCTTCTCTGGAAACACCATATATTTT.

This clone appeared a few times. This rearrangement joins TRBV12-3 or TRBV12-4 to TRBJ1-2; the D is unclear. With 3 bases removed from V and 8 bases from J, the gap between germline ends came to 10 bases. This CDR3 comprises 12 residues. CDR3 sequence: CASSFLAGGYTF. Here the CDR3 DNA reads TGTGCCAGCAGTTTTTTGGCGGGGGGCTACACCTTC.

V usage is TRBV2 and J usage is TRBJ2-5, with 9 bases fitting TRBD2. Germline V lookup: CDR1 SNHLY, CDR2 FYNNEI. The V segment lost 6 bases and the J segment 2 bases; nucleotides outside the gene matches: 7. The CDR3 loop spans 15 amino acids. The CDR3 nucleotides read TGTGCCAGCAGGATAGCGGGAGCCTATCAAGAGACCCAGTACTTC. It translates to CASRIAGAYQETQYF.

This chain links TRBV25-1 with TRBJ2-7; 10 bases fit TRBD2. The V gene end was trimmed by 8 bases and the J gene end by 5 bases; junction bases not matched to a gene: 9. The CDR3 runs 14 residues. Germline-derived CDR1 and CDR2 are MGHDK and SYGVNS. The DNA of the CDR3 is TGTGCCAGCCAACCAAGTCTAGCGGGGGACGAGCAGTACTTC. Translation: CASQPSLAGDEQYF.

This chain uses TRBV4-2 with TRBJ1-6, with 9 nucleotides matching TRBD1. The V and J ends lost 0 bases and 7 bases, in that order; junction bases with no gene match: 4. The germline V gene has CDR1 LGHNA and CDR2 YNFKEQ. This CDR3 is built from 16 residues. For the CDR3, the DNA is TGTGCCAGCAGCCAAGAAGGACAGGGGAACAATTCACCCCTCCACTTT. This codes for CASSQEGQGNNSPLHF.

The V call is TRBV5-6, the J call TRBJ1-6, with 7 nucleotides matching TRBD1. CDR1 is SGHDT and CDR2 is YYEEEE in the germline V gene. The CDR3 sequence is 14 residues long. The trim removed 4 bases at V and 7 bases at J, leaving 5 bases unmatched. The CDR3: CASSLRDRNSPLHF. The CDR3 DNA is TGTGCCAGCAGCCTCCGGGACAGAAATTCACCCCTCCACTTT.

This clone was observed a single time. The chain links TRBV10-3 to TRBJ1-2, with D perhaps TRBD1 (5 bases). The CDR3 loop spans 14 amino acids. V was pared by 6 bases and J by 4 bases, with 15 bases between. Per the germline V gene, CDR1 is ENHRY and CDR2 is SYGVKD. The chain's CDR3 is CAIRDNQGLYGYTF. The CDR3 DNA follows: TGTGCCATCAGGGACAATCAGGGACTCTATGGCTACACCTTC.